The rows below give T cell receptor beta chains drawn from one sample of a study of vaccination and CD4 T cells after COVID-19. TCRdb itself ran the PCR reads through MiXCR, one entry per CDR3 protein. The sample has more than 9,000 distinct CDR3 sequences; about 74% are singletons. Their antigen targets remain unknown. Sample: CD4+ T cells from blood, cultured in vitro. Receptor source: a human donor who had recovered from COVID-19. CDR3s include the opening cysteine and the closing phenylalanine or tryptophan. Fields, in order: D gene, J gene, V gene, clone size, CDR3 protein, CDR3 DNA. The D gene is left open where the match is weak. A row's size may be missing; if present it is once, few, many or a size class.

d_call: -; j_call: TRBJ2-1; v_call: TRBV5-1; clone_size: -; cdr3_aa: CASSWMGGQAGHEQFF; cdr3_nt: TGCGCCAGCAGCTGGATGGGCGGGCAAGCGGGCCATGAGCAGTTCTTC
d_call: TRBD1; j_call: TRBJ2-3; v_call: TRBV19; clone_size: -; cdr3_aa: CASSTWDRVDTQYF; cdr3_nt: TGTGCCAGTAGTACTTGGGACAGGGTAGATACGCAGTATTTT
d_call: TRBD1; j_call: TRBJ1-2; v_call: TRBV29-1; clone_size: medium-sized; cdr3_aa: CSVQDRSNYGYTF; cdr3_nt: TGCAGCGTCCAGGACAGGTCCAACTATGGCTACACCTTC
d_call: -; j_call: TRBJ2-3; v_call: TRBV6-1; clone_size: -; cdr3_aa: CASIGPQTTDTQYF; cdr3_nt: TGTGCCTCGATAGGTCCCCAAACCACAGATACGCAGTATTTT
d_call: -; j_call: TRBJ1-3; v_call: TRBV11-2; clone_size: -; cdr3_aa: CASSLIISGNTIYF; cdr3_nt: TGTGCCAGCAGCCTAATCATCTCTGGAAACACCATATATTTT
d_call: -; j_call: TRBJ2-6; v_call: TRBV28; clone_size: -; cdr3_aa: CASSPPRGANVLTF; cdr3_nt: TGTGCCAGCAGCCCTCCACGTGGGGCCAACGTCCTGACTTTC
d_call: -; j_call: TRBJ2-7; v_call: TRBV6-5; clone_size: -; cdr3_aa: CASSWDFPYEQYF; cdr3_nt: TGTGCCAGCAGTTGGGACTTCCCTTACGAGCAGTACTTC
d_call: -; j_call: TRBJ1-5; v_call: TRBV19; clone_size: -; cdr3_aa: CASSIAGERVQPQHF; cdr3_nt: TGTGCCAGTAGTATAGCGGGGGAGAGGGTTCAGCCCCAGCATTTT
d_call: -; j_call: TRBJ2-5; v_call: TRBV7-8; clone_size: -; cdr3_aa: CASSFPRVFGETQYF; cdr3_nt: TGTGCCAGCAGCTTTCCCCGGGTCTTTGGGGAGACCCAGTACTTC
d_call: -; j_call: TRBJ2-3; v_call: TRBV7-8; clone_size: -; cdr3_aa: CASSPNSYSTDTQYF; cdr3_nt: TGTGCCAGCAGCCCAAATTCATATTCCACAGATACGCAGTATTTT
d_call: -; j_call: TRBJ1-2; v_call: TRBV6-2/TRBV6-3; clone_size: -; cdr3_aa: CASSYGTYYGYTF; cdr3_nt: TGTGCCAGCAGTTACGGGACTTATTATGGCTACACCTTC
d_call: -; j_call: TRBJ1-5; v_call: TRBV7-8; clone_size: -; cdr3_aa: CASSSPGGQRNQPQHF; cdr3_nt: TGTGCCAGCAGCTCCCCAGGTGGACAGCGCAATCAGCCCCAGCATTTT
d_call: -; j_call: TRBJ2-3; v_call: TRBV6-4; clone_size: -; cdr3_aa: CASSDSTSTDTQYF; cdr3_nt: TGTGCCAGCAGTGACTCGACTAGTACAGATACGCAGTATTTT
d_call: TRBD2; j_call: TRBJ2-7; v_call: TRBV7-2; clone_size: -; cdr3_aa: CASNPSGSYEQYF; cdr3_nt: TGTGCCAGCAACCCTAGCGGGAGTTACGAGCAGTACTTC
d_call: -; j_call: TRBJ1-3; v_call: TRBV19; clone_size: once; cdr3_aa: CATGHFSSGNTIYF; cdr3_nt: TGTGCCACAGGACATTTCAGCTCTGGAAACACCATATATTTT
d_call: -; j_call: TRBJ1-5; v_call: TRBV10-3; clone_size: -; cdr3_aa: CAISESDSDQPQHF; cdr3_nt: TGTGCCATCAGTGAGTCGGACAGCGATCAGCCCCAGCATTTT
d_call: -; j_call: TRBJ1-1; v_call: TRBV21-1; clone_size: -; cdr3_aa: CAGPADKMNTEAFF; cdr3_nt: TGTGCCGGTCCCGCTGACAAGATGAACACTGAAGCTTTCTTT
d_call: -; j_call: TRBJ1-4; v_call: TRBV6-1; clone_size: few; cdr3_aa: CASSEEKQNEKLFF; cdr3_nt: TGTGCCAGCAGTGAAGAGAAACAGAATGAAAAACTGTTTTTT
d_call: -; j_call: TRBJ2-2; v_call: TRBV6-1; clone_size: -; cdr3_aa: CASRSTAGTGELFF; cdr3_nt: TGTGCCAGCAGGTCCACAGCCGGCACCGGGGAGCTGTTTTTT
d_call: -; j_call: TRBJ1-3; v_call: TRBV20-1; clone_size: large; cdr3_aa: CSASAGDVGNTIYF; cdr3_nt: TGCAGTGCTAGTGCAGGGGACGTGGGAAACACCATATATTTT
d_call: -; j_call: TRBJ2-7; v_call: TRBV7-6; clone_size: large; cdr3_aa: CASSLGRDSQITYEQYF; cdr3_nt: TGTGCCAGCAGCTTAGGTCGTGATTCACAGATAACCTACGAGCAGTACTTC
d_call: -; j_call: TRBJ1-5; v_call: TRBV6-2/TRBV6-3; clone_size: -; cdr3_aa: CASQTPGIFQPQHF; cdr3_nt: TGTGCCTCTCAGACCCCAGGGATCTTTCAGCCCCAGCATTTT
d_call: -; j_call: TRBJ1-2; v_call: TRBV28; clone_size: -; cdr3_aa: CASSFKLVGRGYTF; cdr3_nt: TGTGCCAGCAGTTTTAAGTTGGTTGGACGTGGCTACACCTTC
d_call: -; j_call: TRBJ1-5; v_call: TRBV12-3/TRBV12-4; clone_size: few; cdr3_aa: CASKGGQGSQPQHF; cdr3_nt: TGTGCCAGCAAGGGGGGGCAGGGTAGTCAGCCCCAGCATTTT
d_call: -; j_call: TRBJ2-1; v_call: TRBV7-4; clone_size: -; cdr3_aa: CASSVQGSYNEQFF; cdr3_nt: TGTGCCAGCAGCGTACAGGGCTCCTACAATGAGCAGTTCTTC
d_call: -; j_call: TRBJ2-7; v_call: TRBV7-9; clone_size: -; cdr3_aa: CASSLQGQYEQYF; cdr3_nt: TGTGCCAGCAGCCTCCAGGGGCAGTACGAGCAGTACTTC
d_call: -; j_call: TRBJ1-1; v_call: TRBV19; clone_size: -; cdr3_aa: CASSMILGRMNTEAFF; cdr3_nt: TGTGCCAGTAGTATGATCTTAGGGAGGATGAACACTGAAGCTTTCTTT
d_call: -; j_call: TRBJ1-1; v_call: TRBV4-1; clone_size: -; cdr3_aa: CASRGPLKNTEAFF; cdr3_nt: TGCGCCAGCCGGGGGCCACTTAAGAACACTGAAGCTTTCTTT
d_call: -; j_call: TRBJ1-1; v_call: TRBV30; clone_size: -; cdr3_aa: CAWNPGGNTEAFF; cdr3_nt: TGTGCCTGGAATCCAGGAGGGAACACTGAAGCTTTCTTT
d_call: -; j_call: TRBJ2-1; v_call: TRBV7-7; clone_size: -; cdr3_aa: CASSLEEGSYNEQFF; cdr3_nt: TGTGCTAGCAGCTTAGAAGAGGGGTCCTACAATGAGCAGTTCTTC
d_call: TRBD1; j_call: TRBJ1-1; v_call: TRBV29-1; clone_size: -; cdr3_aa: CSVGRPDRGGAEAFF; cdr3_nt: TGCAGCGTTGGGAGGCCGGACAGGGGGGGAGCTGAAGCTTTCTTT
d_call: TRBD1; j_call: TRBJ2-7; v_call: TRBV11-3; clone_size: -; cdr3_aa: CASSPLGSGQGREQYF; cdr3_nt: TGTGCCAGCAGCCCTTTGGGTTCGGGACAGGGTCGCGAGCAGTACTTC
d_call: -; j_call: TRBJ2-1; v_call: TRBV5-1; clone_size: -; cdr3_aa: CASTTGTHNEQFF; cdr3_nt: TGCGCCAGCACCACCGGTACCCACAATGAGCAGTTCTTC
d_call: -; j_call: TRBJ1-5; v_call: TRBV7-2; clone_size: once; cdr3_aa: CASSLVDRKQPQHF; cdr3_nt: TGTGCCAGCAGCTTAGTAGATCGCAAACAGCCCCAGCATTTT
d_call: TRBD1; j_call: TRBJ1-1; v_call: TRBV19; clone_size: -; cdr3_aa: CASSVQTGTTEAFF; cdr3_nt: TGTGCCAGTAGTGTACAGACAGGGACCACTGAAGCTTTCTTT